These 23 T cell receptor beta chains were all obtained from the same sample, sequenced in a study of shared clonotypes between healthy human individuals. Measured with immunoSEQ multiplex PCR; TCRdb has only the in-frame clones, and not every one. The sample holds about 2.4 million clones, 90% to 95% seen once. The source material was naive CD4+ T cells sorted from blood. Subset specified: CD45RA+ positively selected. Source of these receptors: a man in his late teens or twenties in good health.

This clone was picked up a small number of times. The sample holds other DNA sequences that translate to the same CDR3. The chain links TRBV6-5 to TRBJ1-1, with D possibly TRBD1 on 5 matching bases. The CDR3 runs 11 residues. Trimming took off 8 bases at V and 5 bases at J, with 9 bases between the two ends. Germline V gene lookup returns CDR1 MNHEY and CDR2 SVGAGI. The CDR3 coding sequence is TGTGCCAGCCGGCAGGGAACTGAAGCTTTCTTT. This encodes CASRQGTEAFF.

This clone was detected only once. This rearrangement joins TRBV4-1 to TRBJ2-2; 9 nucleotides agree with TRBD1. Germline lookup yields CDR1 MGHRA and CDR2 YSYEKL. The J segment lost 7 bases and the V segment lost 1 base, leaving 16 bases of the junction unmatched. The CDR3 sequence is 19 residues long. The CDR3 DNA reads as TGCGCCAGCAGCCAAGCCGTCTTTACAGGGACAGGGAGGAACGGGGAGCTGTTTTTT. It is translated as CASSQAVFTGTGRNGELFF.

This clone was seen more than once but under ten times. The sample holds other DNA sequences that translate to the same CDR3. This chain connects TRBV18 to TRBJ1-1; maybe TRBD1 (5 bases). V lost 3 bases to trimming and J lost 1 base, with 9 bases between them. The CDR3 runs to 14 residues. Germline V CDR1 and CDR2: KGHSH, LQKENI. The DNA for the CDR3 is TGTGCCAGCTCACCTCCAGGGAGGAACACTGAAGCTTTCTTT. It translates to CASSPPGRNTEAFF. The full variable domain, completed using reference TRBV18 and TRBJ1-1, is NAGVMQNPRHLVRRRGQEARLRCSPMKGHSHVYWYRQLPEEGLKFMVYLQKENIIDESGMPKERFSAEFPKEGPSILRIQQVVRGDSAAYFCASSPPGRNTEAFFGQGTRLTVV.

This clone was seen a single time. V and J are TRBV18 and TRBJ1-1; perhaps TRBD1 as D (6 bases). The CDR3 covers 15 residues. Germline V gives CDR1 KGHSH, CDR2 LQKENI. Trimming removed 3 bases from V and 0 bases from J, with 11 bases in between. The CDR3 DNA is TGTGCCAGCTCACCTCGACAGGCCGTGAACACTGAAGCTTTCTTT. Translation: CASSPRQAVNTEAFF.

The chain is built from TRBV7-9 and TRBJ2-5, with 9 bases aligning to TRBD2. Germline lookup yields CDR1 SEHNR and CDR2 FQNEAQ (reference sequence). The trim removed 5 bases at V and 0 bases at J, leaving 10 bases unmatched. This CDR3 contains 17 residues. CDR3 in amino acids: CASSRGDLAGYQETQYF. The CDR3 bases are TGTGCCAGCAGCCGCGGTGACCTAGCGGGATACCAAGAGACCCAGTACTTC.

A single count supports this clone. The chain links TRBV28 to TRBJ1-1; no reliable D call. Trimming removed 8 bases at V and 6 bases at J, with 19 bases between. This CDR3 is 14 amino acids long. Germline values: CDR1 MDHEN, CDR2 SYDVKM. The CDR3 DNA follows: TGTGCCAGCGCCCCTCCAGCCGGTGGGGCTGAAGCTTTCTTT. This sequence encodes CASAPPAGGAEAFF.

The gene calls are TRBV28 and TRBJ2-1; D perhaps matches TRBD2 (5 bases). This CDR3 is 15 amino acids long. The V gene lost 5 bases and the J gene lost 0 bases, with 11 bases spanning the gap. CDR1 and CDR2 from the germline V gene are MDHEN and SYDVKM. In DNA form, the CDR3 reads TGTGCCAGCAGTGCCCCGGGGAGCTCCTACAATGAGCAGTTCTTC. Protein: CASSAPGSSYNEQFF.

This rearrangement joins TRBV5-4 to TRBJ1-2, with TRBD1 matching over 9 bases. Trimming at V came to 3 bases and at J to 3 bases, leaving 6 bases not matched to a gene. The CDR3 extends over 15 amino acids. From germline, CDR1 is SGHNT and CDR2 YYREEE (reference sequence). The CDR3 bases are TGTGCCAGCAGCTCGCCGGGACAGGGTCACTATGGCTACACCTTC. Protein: CASSSPGQGHYGYTF. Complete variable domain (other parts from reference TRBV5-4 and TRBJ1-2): ETGVTQSPTHLIKTRGQQVTLRCSSQSGHNTVSWYQQALGQGPQFIFQYYREEENGRGNFPPRFSGLQFPNYSSELNVNALELDDSALYLCASSSPGQGHYGYTFGSGTRLTVV.

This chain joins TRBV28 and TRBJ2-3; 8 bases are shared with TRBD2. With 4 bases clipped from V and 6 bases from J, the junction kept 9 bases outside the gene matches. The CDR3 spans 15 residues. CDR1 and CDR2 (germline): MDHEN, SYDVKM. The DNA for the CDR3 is TGTGCCAGCAGTTCCCCTGGGCGGGGGGTTGATACGCAGTATTTT. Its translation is CASSSPGRGVDTQYF.

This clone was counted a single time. CDR3 sequence (DNA): TGTGCCAGCAGCCCCCGGGACAGGGTTACTGAAGCTTTCTTT. It translates to CASSPRDRVTEAFF. The V gene is TRBV6-6, the J gene TRBJ1-1; 9 nucleotides agree with TRBD1. The CDR3 is 14 residues long. Trimming took 6 bases from V and 5 from J; bases not matched to a gene: 7. Looked up from germline, CDR1 is MNHNY and CDR2 is SVGAGI (reference sequence).

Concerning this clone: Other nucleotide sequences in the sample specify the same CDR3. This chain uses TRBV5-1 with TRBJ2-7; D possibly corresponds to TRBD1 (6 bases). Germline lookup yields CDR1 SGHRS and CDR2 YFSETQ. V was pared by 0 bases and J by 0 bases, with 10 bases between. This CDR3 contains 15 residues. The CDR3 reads CASSLGQVSSYEQYF. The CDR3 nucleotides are TGCGCCAGCAGCTTGGGACAGGTGAGCTCCTACGAGCAGTACTTC.

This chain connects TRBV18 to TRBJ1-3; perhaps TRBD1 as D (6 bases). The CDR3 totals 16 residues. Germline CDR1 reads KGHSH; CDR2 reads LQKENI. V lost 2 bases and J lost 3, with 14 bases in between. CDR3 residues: CASSPSDRSGGNTIYF. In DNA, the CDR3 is TGTGCCAGCTCACCATCCGACAGGTCCGGTGGAAACACCATATATTTT.

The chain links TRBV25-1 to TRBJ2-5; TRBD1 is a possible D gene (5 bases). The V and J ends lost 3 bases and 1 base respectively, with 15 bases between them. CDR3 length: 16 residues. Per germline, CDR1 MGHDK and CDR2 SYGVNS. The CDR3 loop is CASSDLGWGVQETQYF. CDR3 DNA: TGTGCCAGCAGTGATCTTGGGTGGGGCGTCCAAGAGACCCAGTACTTC.

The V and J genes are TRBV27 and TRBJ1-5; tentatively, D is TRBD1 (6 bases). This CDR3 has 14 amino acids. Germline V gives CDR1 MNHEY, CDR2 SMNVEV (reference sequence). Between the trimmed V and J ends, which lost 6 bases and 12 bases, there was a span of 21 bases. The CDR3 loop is CASRATPTGRLQHF. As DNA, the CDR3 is TGTGCCAGCAGAGCTACACCGACAGGACGCCTCCAGCATTTT.

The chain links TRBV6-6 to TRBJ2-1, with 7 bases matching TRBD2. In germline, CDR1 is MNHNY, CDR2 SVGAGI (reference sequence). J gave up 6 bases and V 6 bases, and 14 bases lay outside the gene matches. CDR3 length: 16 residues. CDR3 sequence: CASSYGSGKRTNEQFF. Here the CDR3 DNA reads TGTGCCAGCAGCTATGGAAGCGGGAAGCGGACCAATGAGCAGTTCTTC.

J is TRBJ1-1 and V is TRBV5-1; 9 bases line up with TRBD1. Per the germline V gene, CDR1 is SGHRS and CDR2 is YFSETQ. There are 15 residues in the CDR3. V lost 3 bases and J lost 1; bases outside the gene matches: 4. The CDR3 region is CASSSPDRGNTEAFF. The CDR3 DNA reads TGCGCCAGCAGCTCGCCGGACAGGGGGAACACTGAAGCTTTCTTT.

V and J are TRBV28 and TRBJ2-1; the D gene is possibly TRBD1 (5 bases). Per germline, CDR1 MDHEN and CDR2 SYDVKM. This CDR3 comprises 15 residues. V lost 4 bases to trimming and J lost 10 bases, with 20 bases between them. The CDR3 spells CASSSRDSHLGEQFF. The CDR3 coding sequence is TGTGCCAGCAGTTCCCGTGACAGCCACCTCGGGGAGCAGTTCTTC.

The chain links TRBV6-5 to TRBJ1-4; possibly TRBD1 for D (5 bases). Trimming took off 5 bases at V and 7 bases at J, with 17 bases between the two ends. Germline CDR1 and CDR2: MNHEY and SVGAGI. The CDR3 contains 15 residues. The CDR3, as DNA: TGTGCCAGCAGTCCCAGCCACGGGGGATTTGAAAAACTGTTTTTT. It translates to CASSPSHGGFEKLFF.

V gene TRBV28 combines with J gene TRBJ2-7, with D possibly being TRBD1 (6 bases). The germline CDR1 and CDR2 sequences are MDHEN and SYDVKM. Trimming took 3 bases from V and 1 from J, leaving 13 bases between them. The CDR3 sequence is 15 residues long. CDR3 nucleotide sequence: TGTGCCAGCAGTTTTGAGGGGGTCGGTTCCTACGAGCAGTACTTC. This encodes CASSFEGVGSYEQYF.

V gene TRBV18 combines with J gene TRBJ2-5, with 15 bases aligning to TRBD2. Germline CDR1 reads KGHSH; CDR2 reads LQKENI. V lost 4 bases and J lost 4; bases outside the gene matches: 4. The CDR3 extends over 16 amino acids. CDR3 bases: TGTGCCAGCTCACACGGACTAGCGGGGGGGCGAGAGACCCAGTACTTC. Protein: CASSHGLAGGRETQYF.

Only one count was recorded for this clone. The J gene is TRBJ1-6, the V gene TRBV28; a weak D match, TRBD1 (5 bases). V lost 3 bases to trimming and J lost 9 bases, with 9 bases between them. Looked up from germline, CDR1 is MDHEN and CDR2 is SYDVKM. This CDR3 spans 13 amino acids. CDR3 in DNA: TGTGCCAGCAGTTTTCAGGGCGGTTCACCCCTCCACTTT. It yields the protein CASSFQGGSPLHF.

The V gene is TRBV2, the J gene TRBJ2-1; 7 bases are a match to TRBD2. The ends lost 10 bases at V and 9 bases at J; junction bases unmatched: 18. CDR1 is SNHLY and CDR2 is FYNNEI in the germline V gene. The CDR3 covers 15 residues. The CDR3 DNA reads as TGTGCCATCGCGGGGGAAGGGCTCGGATCTAGTGAGCAGTTCTTC. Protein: CAIAGEGLGSSEQFF.

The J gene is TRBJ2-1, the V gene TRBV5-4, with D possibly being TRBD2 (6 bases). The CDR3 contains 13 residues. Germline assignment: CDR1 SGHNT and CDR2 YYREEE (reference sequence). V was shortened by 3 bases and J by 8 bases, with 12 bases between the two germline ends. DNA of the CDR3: TGTGCCAGCAGCTCGGGACTGAGCGATGAGCAGTTCTTC. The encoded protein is CASSSGLSDEQFF. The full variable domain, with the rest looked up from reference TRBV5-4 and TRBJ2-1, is ETGVTQSPTHLIKTRGQQVTLRCSSQSGHNTVSWYQQALGQGPQFIFQYYREEENGRGNFPPRFSGLQFPNYSSELNVNALELDDSALYLCASSSGLSDEQFFGPGTRLTVL.